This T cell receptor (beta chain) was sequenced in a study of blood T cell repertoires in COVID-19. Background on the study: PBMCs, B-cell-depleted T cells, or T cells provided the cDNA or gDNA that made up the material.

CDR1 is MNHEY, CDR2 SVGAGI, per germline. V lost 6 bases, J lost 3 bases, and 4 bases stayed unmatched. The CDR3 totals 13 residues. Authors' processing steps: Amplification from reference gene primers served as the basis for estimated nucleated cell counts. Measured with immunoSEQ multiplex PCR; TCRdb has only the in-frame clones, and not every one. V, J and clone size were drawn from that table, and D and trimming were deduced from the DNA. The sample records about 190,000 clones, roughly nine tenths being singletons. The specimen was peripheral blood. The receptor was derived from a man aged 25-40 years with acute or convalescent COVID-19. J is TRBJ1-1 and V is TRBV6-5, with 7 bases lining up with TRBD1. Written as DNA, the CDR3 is TGTGCCAGCAGGACAGGGTCAGACACTGAAGCTTTCTTT. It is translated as CASRTGSDTEAFF.